The 7 T cell receptor beta chains listed next were all sequenced from one sample in a study of cytomegalovirus exposure and HLA in healthy donors. With 60 Vbeta and 13 Jbeta primers, the PCR was carried out. Sequenced by immunoSEQ multiplex PCR; TCRdb stores in-frame clones only, minus some. The sample lists 150,000 to 200,000 clones, 75% to 90% occurring once. Sequences were obtained from PBMCs. These receptors originate from a man aged 35 to 55 in good health and CMV-seropositive.

The chain couples TRBV6-6 to TRBJ1-5; no clear D gene. The germline CDR1 and CDR2 sequences are MNHNY and SVGAGI (reference sequence). V lost 2 bases and J 2 bases, leaving 7 bases between the germline ends. This CDR3 is 14 amino acids long. This CDR3 is CASSYRRGNQPQHF. The CDR3 DNA reads TGTGCCAGCAGTTACAGGAGGGGCAATCAGCCCCAGCATTTT.

V is TRBV5-4 and J is TRBJ2-7, with D possibly matching TRBD2 (5 bases). CDR1 and CDR2 from the germline V gene are SGHNT and YYREEE (reference sequence). V was pared by 4 bases and J by 0 bases, with 11 bases between. The CDR3 is made up of 14 amino acids. DNA for the CDR3: TGTGCCAGCAGCGATCGGGGAGCCTCCTACGAGCAGTACTTC. It yields the protein CASSDRGASYEQYF.

The rearrangement uses TRBV15 and TRBJ2-7, with D possibly matching TRBD1 (7 bases). This CDR3 is 16 amino acids long. V lost 4 bases and J lost 7, with 23 bases in between. Germline V gene lookup returns CDR1 LNHNV and CDR2 YYDKDF (reference sequence). The CDR3 is CATSKPGVQTGLEQYF. The CDR3 bases are TGTGCCACCAGCAAACCGGGGGTTCAGACAGGGCTTGAGCAGTACTTC.

The chain recombines TRBV9 with TRBJ2-1; 7 positions match TRBD2. Germline V CDR1 and CDR2: SGDLS, YYNGEE. The V and J ends lost 3 bases and 4 bases, in that order; junction bases with no gene match: 4. The CDR3 covers 14 residues. In nucleotides, the CDR3 is TGTGCCAGCAGCGCCACTAGCGTGTACAATGAGCAGTTCTTC. Amino acids: CASSATSVYNEQFF.

The chain employs TRBV5-4 and TRBJ2-1, with 13 nucleotides matching TRBD2. Trimming cost V 3 bases and J 4 bases; bases outside gene matches: 4. The germline V gene encodes CDR1 SGHNT and CDR2 YYREEE (reference sequence). The CDR3 runs to 16 residues. The CDR3 region has the DNA TGTGCCAGCAGCTCGGGACTAGCGGGACCTTACAATGAGCAGTTCTTC. This translates into CASSSGLAGPYNEQFF.

This chain connects TRBV5-1 to TRBJ2-1, with TRBD1 as a possible D gene (6 bases). Trimming removed 4 bases from V and 0 bases from J, with 17 bases in between. The CDR3 has 17 residues. Germline-derived CDR1 and CDR2 are SGHRS and YFSETQ. CDR3 protein: CASSQTMTGSSYNEQFF. The CDR3 region has the DNA TGCGCCAGCAGCCAGACAATGACAGGAAGCTCCTACAATGAGCAGTTCTTC.

The rearrangement joins TRBV19 to TRBJ2-3, with 9 positions matching TRBD2. The CDR3 contains 17 residues. Germline V gives CDR1 LNHDA, CDR2 SQIVND (reference sequence). V lost 3 bases, J lost 0 bases, and 7 bases stayed unmatched. The CDR3 sequence: CASSMGLASYSTDTQYF. CDR3 nucleotide sequence: TGTGCCAGTAGTATGGGACTAGCTTCCTATAGCACAGATACGCAGTATTTT.